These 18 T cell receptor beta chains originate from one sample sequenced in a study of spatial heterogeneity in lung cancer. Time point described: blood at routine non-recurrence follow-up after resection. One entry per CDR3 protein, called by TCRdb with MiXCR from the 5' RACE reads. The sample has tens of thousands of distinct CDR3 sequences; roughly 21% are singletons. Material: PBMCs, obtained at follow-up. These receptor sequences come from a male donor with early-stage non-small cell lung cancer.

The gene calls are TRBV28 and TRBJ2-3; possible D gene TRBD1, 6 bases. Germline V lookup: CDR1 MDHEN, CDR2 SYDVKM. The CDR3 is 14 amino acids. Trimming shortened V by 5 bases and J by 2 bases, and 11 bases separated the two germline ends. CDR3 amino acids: CASSPGTPTDTQYF. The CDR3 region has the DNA TGTGCCAGCAGTCCCGGGACACCCACAGATACGCAGTATTTT.

In DNA, the CDR3 is TGCAGTGCTAGAGTCGGGACAGGGGGCTACGAGCAGTACTTC. It is translated as CSARVGTGGYEQYF. The chain joins TRBV20-1 to TRBJ2-7, with 11 bases aligning to TRBD1. Germline assignment: CDR1 DFQATT and CDR2 SNEGSKA (reference sequence). The CDR3 extends over 14 amino acids. Losses at the gene ends were 1 base for V and 3 bases for J; bases not matched to a gene: 2.

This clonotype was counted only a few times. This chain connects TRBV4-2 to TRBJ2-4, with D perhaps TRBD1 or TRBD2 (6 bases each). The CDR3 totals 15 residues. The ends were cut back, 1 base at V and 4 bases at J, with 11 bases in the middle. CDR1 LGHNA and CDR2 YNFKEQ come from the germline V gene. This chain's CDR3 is CASSQVGGAKNIQYF. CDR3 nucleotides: TGTGCCAGCAGCCAAGTGGGGGGCGCAAAAAACATTCAGTACTTC.

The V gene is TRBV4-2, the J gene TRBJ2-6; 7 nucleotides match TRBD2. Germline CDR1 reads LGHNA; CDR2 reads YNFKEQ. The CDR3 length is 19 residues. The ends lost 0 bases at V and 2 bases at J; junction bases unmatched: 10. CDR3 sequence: CASSQDFFQGGTGANVLTF. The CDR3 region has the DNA TGTGCCAGCAGCCAAGATTTTTTCCAGGGAGGGACTGGGGCCAACGTCCTGACTTTC.

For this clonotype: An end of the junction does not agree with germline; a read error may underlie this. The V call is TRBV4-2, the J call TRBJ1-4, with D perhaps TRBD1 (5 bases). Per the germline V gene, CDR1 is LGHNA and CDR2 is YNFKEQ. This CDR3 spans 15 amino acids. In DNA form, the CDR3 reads TGTGCCAGCAGCCAAGTTCGGGGGTACAATGAAAGACTGTTTTTT. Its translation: CASSQVRGYNERLFF.

CDR3: CASSVGTTSGTDTQYF. CDR3 bases: TGCGCCAGCAGCGTGGGGACCACTAGCGGCACAGATACGCAGTATTTT. The chain employs TRBV5-1 and TRBJ2-3; TRBD2 agrees at 7 bases. Germline V gene lookup returns CDR1 SGHRS and CDR2 YFSETQ. The CDR3 consists of 16 residues. The ends lost 4 bases at V and 1 base at J; junction bases unmatched: 9.

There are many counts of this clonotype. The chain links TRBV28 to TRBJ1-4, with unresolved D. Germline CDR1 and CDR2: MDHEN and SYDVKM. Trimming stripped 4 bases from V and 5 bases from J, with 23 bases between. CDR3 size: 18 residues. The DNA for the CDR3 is TGTGCCAGCAGTTCGACATTTGTGCCCGATACTTCAAATGAAAAACTGTTTTTT. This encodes CASSSTFVPDTSNEKLFF.

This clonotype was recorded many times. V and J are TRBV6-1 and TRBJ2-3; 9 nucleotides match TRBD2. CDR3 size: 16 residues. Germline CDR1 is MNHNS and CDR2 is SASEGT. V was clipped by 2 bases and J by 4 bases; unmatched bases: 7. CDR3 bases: TGTGCCAGCAGTGAATTTAGCGGGAGTTCCTCAGATACGCAGTATTTT. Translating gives CASSEFSGSSSDTQYF.

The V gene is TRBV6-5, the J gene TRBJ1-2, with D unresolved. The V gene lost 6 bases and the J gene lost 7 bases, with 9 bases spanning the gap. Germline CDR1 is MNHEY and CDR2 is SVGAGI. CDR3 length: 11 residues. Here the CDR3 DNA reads TGTGCCAGCAGGACCCTAGTTGGCTACACCTTC. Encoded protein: CASRTLVGYTF.

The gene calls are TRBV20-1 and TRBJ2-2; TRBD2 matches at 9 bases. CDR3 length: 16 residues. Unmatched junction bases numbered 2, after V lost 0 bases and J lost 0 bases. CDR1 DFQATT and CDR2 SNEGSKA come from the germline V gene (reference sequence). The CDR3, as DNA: TGCAGTGCTAGAGACTCTAGCGGGACGAACACCGGGGAGCTGTTTTTT. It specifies CSARDSSGTNTGELFF.

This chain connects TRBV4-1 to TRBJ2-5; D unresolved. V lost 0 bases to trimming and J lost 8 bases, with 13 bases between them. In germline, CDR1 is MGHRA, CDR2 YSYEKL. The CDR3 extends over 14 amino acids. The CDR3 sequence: CASSQESGFGTQYF. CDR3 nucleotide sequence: TGCGCCAGCAGCCAAGAATCTGGGTTTGGAACCCAGTACTTC.

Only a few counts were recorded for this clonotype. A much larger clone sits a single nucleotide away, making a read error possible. The CDR3 region is CASSFGETQYF. The CDR3 region has the DNA TGTGCCAGCAGTTTTGGAGAGACCCAGTACTTC. V gene TRBV12-3 or TRBV12-4 combines with J gene TRBJ2-5, with no clear D. V was trimmed by 3 bases and J by 4 bases, leaving 3 bases between them. CDR3 size: 11 residues.

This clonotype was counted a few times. DNA of the CDR3: TGTGCCAGCAGTTACTCGACAGGGAGTGAGACCCAGTACTTC. This codes for CASSYSTGSETQYF. V usage is TRBV6-5 and J usage is TRBJ2-5; 7 bases match TRBD1. The CDR3 is 14 residues long. Germline trimming cut 0 bases from V and 5 bases from J; bases unmatched to any gene: 3. Germline V gives CDR1 MNHEY, CDR2 SVGAGI.

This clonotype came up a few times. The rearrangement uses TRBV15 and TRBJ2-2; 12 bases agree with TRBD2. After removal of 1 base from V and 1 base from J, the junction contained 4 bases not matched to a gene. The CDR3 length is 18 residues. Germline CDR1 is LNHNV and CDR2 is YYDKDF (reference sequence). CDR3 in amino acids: CATSRAGTSGLNTGELFF. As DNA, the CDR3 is TGTGCCACCAGCAGAGCCGGGACTAGCGGGTTGAACACCGGGGAGCTGTTTTTT.

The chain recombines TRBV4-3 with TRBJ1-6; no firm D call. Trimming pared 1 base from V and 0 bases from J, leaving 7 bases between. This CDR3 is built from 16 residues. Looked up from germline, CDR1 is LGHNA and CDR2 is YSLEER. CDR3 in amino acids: CASSQGASSYNSPLHF. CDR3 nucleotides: TGCGCCAGCAGCCAAGGGGCGAGCTCCTATAATTCACCCCTCCACTTT.

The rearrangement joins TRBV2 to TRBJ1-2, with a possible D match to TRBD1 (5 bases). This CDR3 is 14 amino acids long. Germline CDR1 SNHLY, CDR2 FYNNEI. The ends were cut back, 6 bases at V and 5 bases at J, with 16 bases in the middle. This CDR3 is CASSPDRDFYGYTF. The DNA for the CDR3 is TGTGCCAGCAGCCCAGACAGAGATTTTTATGGCTACACCTTC.

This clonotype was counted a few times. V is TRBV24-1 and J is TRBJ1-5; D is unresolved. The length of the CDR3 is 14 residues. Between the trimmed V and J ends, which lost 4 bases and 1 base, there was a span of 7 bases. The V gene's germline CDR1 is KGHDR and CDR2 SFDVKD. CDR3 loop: CATSEGTSNQPQHF. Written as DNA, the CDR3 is TGTGCCACCAGTGAGGGTACAAGCAATCAGCCCCAGCATTTT.

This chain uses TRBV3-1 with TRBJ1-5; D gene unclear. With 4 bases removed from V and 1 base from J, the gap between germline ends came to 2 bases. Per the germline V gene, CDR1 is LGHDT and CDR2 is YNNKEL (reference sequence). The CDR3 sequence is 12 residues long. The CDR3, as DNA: TGTGCCAGCAGCCGGAGCAATCAGCCCCAGCATTTT. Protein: CASSRSNQPQHF. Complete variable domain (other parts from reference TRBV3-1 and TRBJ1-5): DTAVSQTPKYLVTQMGNDKSIKCEQNLGHDTMYWYKQDSKKFLKIMFSYNNKELIINETVPNRFSPKSPDKAHLNLHINSLELGDSAVYFCASSRSNQPQHFGDGTRLSIL.